These 15 T cell receptor beta chains came from one sample sequenced in a study of blood T cell repertoires in COVID-19. Some clones are missing from TCRdb's copy, which holds only in-frame ones; the method was immunoSEQ multiplex PCR. The sample holds under 300,000 clones, 85% seen once. The sequenced sample consisted of PBMCs or T cells enriched from blood (not recorded which). These receptors originate from a woman between 50 and 59 years old who had been exposed to COVID-19.

The J gene is TRBJ2-6, the V gene TRBV5-5, with a possible D match to TRBD1 (5 bases). Germline assignment: CDR1 SGHKS and CDR2 YYEKEE (reference sequence). The CDR3 spans 15 residues. The ends were cut back, 3 bases at V and 0 bases at J, with 7 bases in the middle. CDR3 coding DNA: TGTGCCAGCAGCTCGCAGGGCTCTGGGGCCAACGTCCTGACTTTC. It translates to CASSSQGSGANVLTF.

The chain combines TRBV5-1 with TRBJ1-6, with TRBD1 identical over 8 bases. J was trimmed by 5 bases and V by 1 base; bases with no gene match: 5. Looked up from germline, CDR1 is SGHRS and CDR2 is YFSETQ. The CDR3 is 16 amino acids. The CDR3 reads CASSLYGTGNNSPLHF. The DNA for the CDR3 is TGCGCCAGCAGCTTGTATGGGACAGGAAATAATTCACCCCTCCACTTT.

Here the CDR3 DNA reads TGTGCCAGTAGTAGCTTAGGGGATCAGCCCCAGCATTTT. It yields the protein CASSSLGDQPQHF. J is TRBJ1-5 and V is TRBV19, with D perhaps TRBD1 (5 bases). V was clipped by 4 bases and J by 5 bases, with 9 bases between them. Germline V gives CDR1 LNHDA, CDR2 SQIVND (reference sequence). The CDR3 is made up of 13 amino acids.

The chain is built from TRBV9 and TRBJ2-1; D may be TRBD2 (6 bases). The CDR3 covers 14 residues. CDR1 and CDR2 (germline): SGDLS, YYNGEE. V shed 0 bases and J shed 4 bases, with 8 bases lying between them. CDR3 sequence reads: CASSVEEGYNEQFF. CDR3 bases: TGTGCCAGCAGCGTAGAGGAGGGATACAATGAGCAGTTCTTC. The variable domain in full, completed from reference TRBV9 and TRBJ2-1, reads DSGVTQTPKHLITATGQRVTLRCSPRSGDLSVYWYQQSLDQGLQFLIQYYNGEERAKGNILERFSAQQFPDLHSELNLSSLELGDSALYFCASSVEEGYNEQFFGPGTRLTVL.

The chain carries TRBV10-1 and TRBJ2-7; D is uncertain. With 8 bases removed from V and 9 bases from J, the gap between germline ends came to 17 bases. Germline V lookup: CDR1 WNHNN, CDR2 SYGVQD (reference sequence). The CDR3 runs to 12 residues. The CDR3 spells CASSSTSTGQYF. The CDR3 coding sequence is TGCGCCAGCTCCTCCACATCGACGGGGCAGTACTTC.

Turning to this clone: Germline is not matched at one junction end, which may reflect a read error. The rearrangement uses TRBV4-3 and TRBJ1-1; 7 nucleotides align to TRBD1. From germline, CDR1 is LGHNA and CDR2 YSLEER. This CDR3 region has 12 residues. Here the CDR3 reads CASSQAGTVAIF. The CDR3 region has the DNA TGCGCCAGCAGCCAAGCAGGGACAGTAGCGATCTTT.

This chain uses TRBV29-1 with TRBJ1-1; D perhaps matches TRBD1 (6 bases). CDR1 is SQVTM, CDR2 ANQGSEA, per germline. This CDR3 is 13 amino acids long. Trimming took 4 bases from V and 1 from J, leaving 10 bases between them. The CDR3 loop is CSVASTGNTEAFF. Here the CDR3 DNA reads TGCAGCGTTGCCTCGACAGGGAACACTGAAGCTTTCTTT.

The sample holds one count of this clone. V usage is TRBV18 and J usage is TRBJ1-1; TRBD1 matches 8 bases. Germline-derived CDR1 and CDR2 are KGHSH and LQKENI. The length of the CDR3 is 16 residues. Trimming at V came to 2 bases and at J to 8 bases, leaving 13 bases not matched to a gene. CDR3 residues: CASSPDRGLVIEEAFF. CDR3 sequence (DNA): TGTGCCAGCTCACCAGACAGGGGATTGGTTATAGAAGAAGCTTTCTTT. The full variable domain, rest sourced from reference TRBV18 and TRBJ1-1, is NAGVMQNPRHLVRRRGQEARLRCSPMKGHSHVYWYRQLPEEGLKFMVYLQKENIIDESGMPKERFSAEFPKEGPSILRIQQVVRGDSAAYFCASSPDRGLVIEEAFFGQGTRLTVV.

The chain uses TRBV2 and TRBJ2-1; D gene ambiguous. The CDR3 consists of 15 residues. Trimming took off 7 bases at V and 4 bases at J, with 17 bases between the two ends. Germline assignment: CDR1 SNHLY and CDR2 FYNNEI. In DNA form, the CDR3 reads TGTGCCAGCACCATCCCCCCCCCGCAGTACAATGAGCAGTTCTTC. Its protein product is CASTIPPPQYNEQFF.

This clone was counted a single time. The V call is TRBV13, the J call TRBJ2-5, with 9 nucleotides matching TRBD1. Germline values: CDR1 PRHDT, CDR2 FYEKMQ (reference sequence). CDR3 size: 12 residues. Losses at the gene ends were 4 bases for V and 10 bases for J; bases not matched to a gene: 4. CDR3 in DNA: TGTGCCAGCAGCTCGGACAGGGGAGACCAGTACTTC. Translated: CASSSDRGDQYF.

This clone was detected once. The rearrangement uses TRBV5-1 and TRBJ1-2; TRBD1 matches 8 bases. Germline assignment: CDR1 SGHRS and CDR2 YFSETQ. This CDR3 has 15 residues. Losses at the gene ends were 0 bases for V and 6 bases for J; bases not matched to a gene: 7. This chain's CDR3 is CASSLAGDRTNGYTF. The CDR3 DNA sequence: TGCGCCAGCAGCTTGGCAGGGGACAGGACGAATGGCTACACCTTC.

The gene calls are TRBV19 and TRBJ1-2, with 12 positions matching TRBD1. The CDR3 covers 15 residues. The V gene end was trimmed by 5 bases and the J gene end by 7 bases; junction bases not matched to a gene: 8. Germline-derived CDR1 and CDR2 are LNHDA and SQIVND (reference sequence). CDR3 coding DNA: TGTGCCAGTAGTCGACCGGGACAGGGGGCGGGTGGCTACACCTTC. The encoded protein is CASSRPGQGAGGYTF.

The J gene is TRBJ2-7, the V gene TRBV6-2 or TRBV6-3; D gene ambiguous. Trimming removed 0 bases from V and 2 bases from J, with 14 bases in between. The germline V gene has CDR1 MNHEY and CDR2 SVGEGT. The CDR3 runs 16 residues. The CDR3 DNA reads TGTGCCAGCAGTTACTCGAGTTTTGTGGTCCCCTACGAGCAGTACTTC. It is translated as CASSYSSFVVPYEQYF.

The chain links TRBV19 to TRBJ1-6; 9 bases match TRBD1. This CDR3 has 15 residues. V dropped 6 bases and J dropped 7; count of bases not matched to a gene: 7. Germline V gene lookup returns CDR1 LNHDA and CDR2 SQIVND (reference sequence). CDR3 nucleotides: TGTGCCAGTAGAGACGACGGGACAGGGAATTCACCCCTCCACTTT. Its translation: CASRDDGTGNSPLHF.

This clone appeared a few times. The V call is TRBV29-1, the J call TRBJ1-2, with TRBD1 as a possible D gene (5 bases). This CDR3 has 14 amino acids. The germline V and J ends were trimmed by 1 base and 6 bases, with 15 bases remaining between them. Germline V lookup: CDR1 SQVTM, CDR2 ANQGSEA. The chain's CDR3 is CSVEGQGYVNGYTF. DNA of the CDR3: TGCAGCGTTGAAGGGCAGGGATATGTCAATGGCTACACCTTC.